This T cell receptor (beta chain) was captured by sequencing in a study of CD8 T cells in ankylosing spondylitis. Study conclusions and caveats: Among TCR beta sequences, a motif of eight highly homologous variants appeared characteristic of ankylosing spondylitis blood.

This CDR3 is 16 amino acids long. With 5 bases clipped from V and 5 bases from J, the junction kept 11 bases outside the gene matches. The germline V gene has CDR1 SSHAT and CDR2 FNYEAQ (reference sequence). Quantitative 5'-RACE with molecular barcodes generated TCR beta libraries. MiXCR, applied by TCRdb to the 5' RACE reads, yields one record per CDR3 protein. The profile covers hundreds of thousands of distinct CDR3 sequences, with roughly 26% appearing a single time and 0.75% to 0.9% taken by the ten largest. This clonotype was counted a few times. Its antigen is not known. The V gene is TRBV7-7, the J gene TRBJ2-1; 8 bases agree with TRBD2. The receptor comes from a male donor with ankylosing spondylitis. The source material was blood, either unsorted or a sorted T cell fraction (not recorded which). CDR3 sequence: CASSLKPGLVNNEQFF. The CDR3 DNA follows: TGTGCCAGCAGCCTCAAACCGGGACTAGTCAACAATGAGCAGTTCTTC.